The 24 T cell receptor beta chains below come from one sample, sequenced in a study of T-cell memory formation after mild COVID-19. MiXCR, run by TCRdb on the 5' RACE reads, gives a single entry per CDR3 protein. Here the sample spans about 290,000 distinct CDR3 sequences, less than 20% being singletons. The sequencing input was PBMCs or a T cell subset sorted from them (not recorded which). These receptors were taken from a man aged 18 to 30 who had mild COVID-19 (a few samples of this study predate the infection). Cell type and time point are not known.

This clonotype was seen a handful of times. The gene calls are TRBV12-3 or TRBV12-4 and TRBJ2-5; the match to TRBD2 covers 12 bases. The length of the CDR3 is 15 residues. J was trimmed by 1 base and V by 5 bases; bases with no gene match: 2. The CDR3 region is CASSPTSGSQETQYF. CDR3 sequence (DNA): TGTGCCAGCAGTCCGACTAGCGGGAGCCAAGAGACCCAGTACTTC.

This clonotype has only a few counts. The chain combines TRBV5-1 with TRBJ1-3; D call uncertain. V lost 2 bases and J lost 2, with 14 bases in between. Germline V gene lookup returns CDR1 SGHRS and CDR2 YFSETQ. The CDR3 totals 16 residues. The CDR3 nucleotides are TGCGCCAGCAGCTTAGGTTGGCGGGCTACTGGAAACACCATATATTTT. Protein: CASSLGWRATGNTIYF.

V and J are TRBV6-6 and TRBJ1-6; perhaps TRBD1 as D (6 bases). This CDR3 spans 14 amino acids. Germline V gives CDR1 MNHNY, CDR2 SVGAGI (reference sequence). The V end was cut by 7 bases, the J end by 10 bases, with 17 bases between. The CDR3 loop is CASTIPGGWSPLHF. The CDR3 DNA reads as TGTGCCAGCACCATTCCGGGGGGCTGGTCACCCCTCCACTTT.

The rearrangement joins TRBV4-3 to TRBJ1-5, with D hard to call. The V and J ends lost 0 bases and 7 bases respectively, with 13 bases between them. This CDR3 has 15 amino acids. Per the germline V gene, CDR1 is LGHNA and CDR2 is YSLEER. CDR3: CASSQDPQGGQPQHF. The CDR3 DNA sequence: TGCGCCAGCAGCCAAGATCCCCAAGGAGGGCAGCCCCAGCATTTT.

This clonotype was recorded at least ten times. The chain has TRBV12-3 or TRBV12-4 and TRBJ2-3, with D perhaps matching TRBD2 (5 bases). V lost 2 bases, J lost 4 bases, and 7 bases lay in between. This CDR3 is built from 13 residues. For the CDR3, the DNA is TGTGCCAGCAGTTTATGGGGAGCAGATACGCAGTATTTT. This codes for CASSLWGADTQYF.

This clonotype was seen a few times. The CDR3 here is CASSPDWRGPRTDTQYF. CDR3 nucleotides: TGCGCCAGCAGCCCCGACTGGCGGGGGCCACGCACAGATACGCAGTATTTT. This chain connects TRBV5-1 to TRBJ2-3; the D gene is possibly TRBD2 (7 bases). V was pared by 4 bases and J by 1 base, with 19 bases between. Germline assignment: CDR1 SGHRS and CDR2 YFSETQ. This CDR3 spans 17 amino acids.

There are a few counts of this clonotype. The chain joins TRBV6-1 to TRBJ2-5, with D possibly being TRBD2 (5 bases). This CDR3 contains 12 residues. Germline-derived CDR1 and CDR2 are MNHNS and SASEGT. V was trimmed by 7 bases and J by 3 bases, leaving 9 bases between them. The CDR3 sequence is CASIGVEETQYF. DNA for the CDR3: TGTGCCAGCATCGGGGTGGAAGAGACCCAGTACTTC.

This sequence joins TRBV7-2 and TRBJ1-2; D is unclear. The V gene's germline CDR1 is SGHTA and CDR2 FQGNSA. The ends were cut back, 2 bases at V and 3 bases at J, with 13 bases in the middle. This CDR3 has 15 amino acids. CDR3 in amino acids: CASSLKAPWDYGYTF. The DNA for the CDR3 is TGTGCCAGCAGCTTAAAGGCCCCCTGGGACTATGGCTACACCTTC.

This clonotype came up a few times. The chain joins TRBV11-2 to TRBJ2-3; D call uncertain. From germline, CDR1 is SGHAT and CDR2 FQNNGV. Trimming shortened V by 3 bases and J by 4 bases, and 8 bases separated the two germline ends. The length of the CDR3 is 13 residues. CDR3 nucleotides: TGTGCCAGCAGCTTCGCTGAATCAGATACGCAGTATTTT. Amino acid sequence: CASSFAESDTQYF.

The gene calls are TRBV29-1 and TRBJ2-1; the match to TRBD1 covers 7 bases. V lost 7 bases to trimming and J lost 7 bases; unmatched junction nucleotides: 7. The CDR3 loop spans 12 amino acids. In germline, CDR1 is SQVTM, CDR2 ANQGSEA. The DNA of the CDR3 is TGCAGCGCCGACAGGGCAGGAAATGAGCAGTTCTTC. Encoded protein: CSADRAGNEQFF.

There are a few counts of this clonotype. The rearrangement uses TRBV9 and TRBJ2-3; 9 nucleotides line up with TRBD2. CDR1 SGDLS and CDR2 YYNGEE come from the germline V gene. CDR3 size: 16 residues. The ends lost 4 bases at V and 3 bases at J; junction bases unmatched: 9. The CDR3 is CASSTPPAGGTDTQYF. CDR3 sequence (DNA): TGTGCCAGCAGCACCCCCCCTGCGGGGGGGACAGATACGCAGTATTTT. The full variable domain, in which reference TRBV9 and TRBJ2-3 provide the parts outside the CDR3, is DSGVTQTPKHLITATGQRVTLRCSPRSGDLSVYWYQQSLDQGLQFLIQYYNGEERAKGNILERFSAQQFPDLHSELNLSSLELGDSALYFCASSTPPAGGTDTQYFGPGTRLTVL.

The chain uses TRBV6-5 and TRBJ2-7; TRBD2 matches 9 bases. This CDR3 has 16 amino acids. V was pared by 6 bases and J by 1 base, with 10 bases of the junction left unmatched. Germline V gene data show CDR1 as MNHEY and CDR2 as SVGAGI. CDR3 nucleotides: TGTGCCAGCAGACGGCCTCTAGCGGGGTTATCCTACGAGCAGTACGTC. Translated: CASRRPLAGLSYEQYV.

This clonotype came up many times. This chain links TRBV2 with TRBJ2-2; 7 bases are a match to TRBD1. The CDR3 loop spans 13 amino acids. The V gene end was trimmed by 5 bases and the J gene end by 5 bases; junction bases not matched to a gene: 2. Germline V gene data show CDR1 as SNHLY and CDR2 as FYNNEI. CDR3 bases: TGTGCCAGCAGTCGACAGGGTACCGGGGAGCTGTTTTTT. It specifies CASSRQGTGELFF.

The rearrangement uses TRBV20-1 and TRBJ2-3, with 14 nucleotides matching TRBD2. Germline-derived CDR1 and CDR2 are DFQATT and SNEGSKA (reference sequence). J gave up 5 bases and V 5 bases, and 3 bases lay outside the gene matches. The CDR3 contains 14 residues. The CDR3 loop is CSAETSGGEDTQYF. The CDR3 bases are TGCAGTGCTGAGACTAGCGGGGGGGAAGATACGCAGTATTTT.

In this sample, this clonotype turned up a few times. V usage is TRBV6-5 and J usage is TRBJ2-1; D is unresolved. CDR3 size: 16 residues. Trimming pared 4 bases from V and 8 bases from J, leaving 21 bases between. Looked up from germline, CDR1 is MNHEY and CDR2 is SVGAGI. CDR3 sequence: CASSWYSDTHLDEQFF. The CDR3 region has the DNA TGTGCCAGCAGTTGGTACAGCGACACACATTTGGATGAGCAGTTCTTC.

Many counts were recorded for this clonotype. The rearrangement uses TRBV11-2 and TRBJ2-3; D gene unclear. The length of the CDR3 is 13 residues. CDR1 and CDR2 from the germline V gene are SGHAT and FQNNGV. V was pared by 2 bases and J by 2 bases, with 5 bases between. This chain's CDR3 is CASSLSHTDTQYF. CDR3 DNA sequence: TGTGCCAGCAGCTTAAGTCACACAGATACGCAGTATTTT.

The chain is built from TRBV4-3 and TRBJ2-1; 7 positions agree with TRBD2. Per germline, CDR1 LGHNA and CDR2 YSLEER. The V gene end was trimmed by 0 bases and the J gene end by 6 bases; junction bases not matched to a gene: 8. CDR3 length: 16 amino acids. The CDR3 DNA follows: TGCGCCAGCAGCCAAGATCTCGCGTGGGAGGGCAATGAGCAGTTCTTC. Protein sequence: CASSQDLAWEGNEQFF.

This clonotype was found a few times. This chain links TRBV12-3 or TRBV12-4 with TRBJ2-1; TRBD1 agrees at 12 bases. After removal of 5 bases from V and 9 bases from J, the junction contained 11 bases not matched to a gene. This CDR3 contains 16 residues. The CDR3 coding sequence is TGTGCCAGCAGTCAAACCGGGACAGGGGGCCGGGGTGAGCAGTTCTTC. It translates to CASSQTGTGGRGEQFF.

V usage is TRBV4-2 and J usage is TRBJ1-2, with 7 bases aligning to TRBD1. V dropped 0 bases and J dropped 2; count of bases not matched to a gene: 6. Germline values: CDR1 LGHNA, CDR2 YNFKEQ. CDR3 length: 16 amino acids. The DNA of the CDR3 is TGTGCCAGCAGCCAAGATAACAGGGGTCAAAACTATGGCTACACCTTC. Encoded protein: CASSQDNRGQNYGYTF.

V usage is TRBV6-2 or TRBV6-3 and J usage is TRBJ2-7; TRBD2 might be the D (5 bases). The V gene's germline CDR1 is MNHEY and CDR2 SVGEGT. The CDR3 has 14 amino acids. V shed 2 bases and J shed 7 bases, with 15 bases lying between them. The CDR3 DNA reads TGTGCCAGCAGTTACCGTCTAGCACGACGGGAGCAGTACTTC. Residues: CASSYRLARREQYF.

This clonotype was observed a handful of times. The V gene is TRBV20-1, the J gene TRBJ1-1; D may be TRBD1 (5 bases). Trimming cost V 6 bases and J 9 bases, with 23 bases left between them. This CDR3 has 14 residues. The germline V gene encodes CDR1 DFQATT and CDR2 SNEGSKA (reference sequence). Written as DNA, the CDR3 is TGCAGTGCCTCGCGGCGAGGGACCGTGACCCAAGCTTTCTTT. Residues: CSASRRGTVTQAFF.

This clonotype was seen a handful of times. The chain employs TRBV4-3 and TRBJ2-5; TRBD2 agrees at 13 bases. CDR3 length: 16 amino acids. V lost 4 bases, J lost 5 bases, and 7 bases stayed unmatched. Germline CDR1 LGHNA, CDR2 YSLEER. CDR3 residues: CASSREGLAGKETQYF. CDR3 coding DNA: TGCGCCAGCAGCCGGGAGGGACTAGCGGGGAAGGAGACCCAGTACTTC.

This clonotype was detected only a few times. The V and J genes are TRBV7-6 and TRBJ1-1; D unresolved. CDR3 length: 14 amino acids. Trimming shortened V by 0 bases and J by 3 bases, and 8 bases separated the two germline ends. The germline V gene encodes CDR1 SGHVS and CDR2 FNYEAQ. The CDR3 loop reads CASSLAALDTEAFF. The CDR3 coding sequence is TGTGCCAGCAGCTTAGCGGCCCTGGACACTGAAGCTTTCTTT.

This clonotype showed up just a few times. The chain recombines TRBV5-6 with TRBJ2-7; 7 bases line up with TRBD1. CDR1 and CDR2 (germline): SGHDT, YYEEEE. This CDR3 is built from 12 residues. The V and J ends lost 5 bases and 1 base, in that order; junction bases with no gene match: 0. CDR3 sequence: CASRGQSYEQYV. As DNA, the CDR3 is TGTGCCAGCAGGGGACAGTCCTACGAGCAGTACGTC.